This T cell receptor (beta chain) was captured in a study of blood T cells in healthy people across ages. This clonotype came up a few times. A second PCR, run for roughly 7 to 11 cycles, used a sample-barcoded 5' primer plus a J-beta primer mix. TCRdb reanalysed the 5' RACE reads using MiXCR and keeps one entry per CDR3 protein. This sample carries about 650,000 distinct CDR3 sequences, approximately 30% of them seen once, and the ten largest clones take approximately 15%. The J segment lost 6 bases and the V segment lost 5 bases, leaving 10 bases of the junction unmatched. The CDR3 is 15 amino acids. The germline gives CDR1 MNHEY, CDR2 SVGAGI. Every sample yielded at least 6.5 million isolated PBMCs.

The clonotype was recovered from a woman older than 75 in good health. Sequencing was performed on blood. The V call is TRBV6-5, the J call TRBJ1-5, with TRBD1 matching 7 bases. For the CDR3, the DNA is TGTGCCAGCAGTCGATCGCTCAACAGGGGTCAGCCCCAGCATTTT. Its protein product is CASSRSLNRGQPQHF.